The T cell receptor (beta chain) described here comes from a study of beta chain features in type 1 diabetes. Study-wide context: Examination of sorted cells across all samples involved roughly 100 million cells. Study conclusions and caveats: Type 1 diabetes patients had moderately but significantly shorter TCRB CDR3s in all four CD4+ subsets.

The V and J ends lost 7 bases and 7 bases respectively, with 14 bases between them. The CDR3 runs 14 residues. Germline assignment: CDR1 MNHEY and CDR2 SMNVEV (reference sequence). Of the isolated RNA, all was reverse transcribed, and so the sequenced material was expressed TCRB transcripts. Here immunoSEQ multiplex PCR was the method, and the copy in TCRdb shows in-frame clones only, minus some. The sample yields about 150,000 clones, around 10% seen once. Remarks on this clone: Its antigen is not known.

The single heparinised draw taken from each donor contained around 100 mL of blood on average. Sequencing was performed on central memory CD4+ T cells from blood. The chain employs TRBV27 and TRBJ1-6, with D uncertain. The receptor was isolated from a man aged 18-30 years in good health. Here the CDR3 DNA reads TGTGCCAGCACCTTCGGCGGGAGGAATTCACCCCTCCACTTT. This translates into CASTFGGRNSPLHF.